This entry lists 8 T cell receptor beta chains sequenced from one sample in a study of regulatory T cells in long-lasting Graves disease. Time point defined: newly diagnosed GD, antithyroid drugs for less than 3 months. RNA isolated from PBMCs was used to make the TCR library. HTBI primers from iRepertoire and Arm-PCR of CDR3 regions yielded the TCR beta libraries. TCRdb re-analysed the multiplex PCR reads in MiXCR, keeping a single row per CDR3 protein. The profile shows some 410,000 distinct CDR3 sequences, around 15% of them singletons. These data also featured in a second study, about T cells in Graves' hyperthyroidism and ophthalmopathy.

The specimen comprised peripheral blood mononuclear cells (PBMCs), sampled at new diagnosis, from a patient treated with antithyroid drugs. Receptor source: a woman aged 25 to 39 with Graves disease.

This clonotype turned up a few times. CDR3 sequence: CASSLLFDEQFF. The CDR3 DNA follows: TGTGCCAGCAGCCTTCTTTTCGATGAGCAGTTCTTC. This rearrangement joins TRBV7-9 to TRBJ2-1, with unresolved D. The germline V and J ends were trimmed by 5 bases and 8 bases, with 10 bases remaining between them. The CDR3 consists of 12 residues. The germline CDR1 and CDR2 sequences are SEHNR and FQNEAQ (reference sequence).

In regard to this clonotype: This clone may be a read error of a much larger clone one base away. This chain's CDR3 is CAWSVQNTVAFF. The CDR3, as DNA: TGTGCCTGGAGTGTACAGAACACTGTAGCTTTCTTT. The chain is built from TRBV30 and TRBJ1-1; D is unclear. The CDR3 length is 12 residues. CDR1 and CDR2 from the germline V gene are GTSNPN and SVGIG (reference sequence).

This clonotype has a count of ten or more. V is TRBV28 and J is TRBJ1-5, with D possibly being TRBD1 (6 bases). Per the germline V gene, CDR1 is MDHEN and CDR2 is SYDVKM. The CDR3 has 16 amino acids. V was cut by 2 bases and J by 3 bases, with 14 bases left in between. In nucleotides, the CDR3 is TGTGCCAGCAGTTTACCGATAGGGGGACCCAATCAGCCCCAGCATTTT. Its protein is CASSLPIGGPNQPQHF.

This clonotype was detected ten times or more. The chain joins TRBV27 to TRBJ2-1, with 10 bases lining up with TRBD2. From germline, CDR1 is MNHEY and CDR2 SMNVEV (reference sequence). The CDR3 length is 15 residues. V was pared by 6 bases and J by 10 bases, with 12 bases of the junction left unmatched. The DNA for the CDR3 is TGTGCCAGCAGGACAACTAGCGGGAACGTCGGGGAGCAGTTCTTC. This encodes CASRTTSGNVGEQFF.

This clonotype was recorded at least ten times. V usage is TRBV5-1 and J usage is TRBJ2-1, with D perhaps TRBD2 (5 bases). CDR3 length equals 14 residues. The germline V gene encodes CDR1 SGHRS and CDR2 YFSETQ. V shed 3 bases and J shed 6 bases, with 13 bases lying between them. The DNA of the CDR3 is TGCGCCAGCAGCTCTTCTGGAGGCAGCAATGAGCAGTTCTTC. This codes for CASSSSGGSNEQFF.

This rearrangement joins TRBV11-2 to TRBJ2-5, with D unclear. The CDR3 has 16 residues. Germline-derived CDR1 and CDR2 are SGHAT and FQNNGV. V lost 3 bases and J 3 bases, leaving 17 bases between the germline ends. This chain's CDR3 is CASSFEAGPLKETQYF. DNA for the CDR3: TGTGCCAGCAGCTTTGAGGCAGGACCCCTGAAAGAGACCCAGTACTTC.

V and J are TRBV6-2 or TRBV6-3 and TRBJ2-5, with TRBD2 matching over 10 bases. J gave up 2 bases and V 6 bases, and 3 bases lay outside the gene matches. The germline gives CDR1 MNHEY, CDR2 SVGEGT. The CDR3 is made up of 14 amino acids. The CDR3 spells CASRPAGGQETQYF. CDR3 nucleotides: TGTGCCAGCAGGCCAGCGGGAGGGCAAGAGACCCAGTACTTC.

This clonotype was counted many times. This chain uses TRBV6-9 with TRBJ2-1; 12 bases line up with TRBD2. The CDR3 has 19 residues. V dropped 3 bases and J dropped 4; count of bases not matched to a gene: 13. From germline, CDR1 is MNHGY and CDR2 SVAAGI. In DNA, the CDR3 is TGTGCCAGCAGTTACGACGTCGGTCGGACTAGCGGGAATTACAATGAGCAGTTCTTC. It codes for CASSYDVGRTSGNYNEQFF.